The present TCR beta chain was sequenced within a study of blood T cell repertoires in COVID-19 (dated by TCRdb to 2019 to 2021). Study-wide context: Samples from collaborators originated in the United States, Italy and Spain and spanned both the acute and convalescent phases of COVID-19. The prospective study material was composed of cDNA or gDNA derived from T cells, B-cell-depleted T cells, or PBMCs. Where available, HLA class I and class II types were taken from metadata supplied by the sample provider and were not determined by assay-based typing. A de-identified subject ID, COVID-19 status, age in years and sex were almost always included in the sample metadata. The samples were drawn from the first 160 participants of the ongoing ImmuneRACE study and from about 1,200 subjects provided by 6 global collaborators. The repertoires were released in a freely available public database intended as a resource for research on the immune response to SARS-CoV-2. The dataset comprised deeply sampled blood TCRbeta repertoires from subjects exposed to, actively infected with, or recovered from COVID-19.

Participants in the prospective study were aged roughly 18 to 95 years, lived in over 20 United States geographic areas, and enrolled through a virtual design. Cohort assignment in the prospective study relied on participant-reported clinical history from a screening survey and a study questionnaire. Recovered participants in ImmuneRACE Cohort 3 were defined by two consecutive negative NP/OP PCR tests, clearance by a healthcare professional, or resolution of symptoms. In the prospective study, mobile phlebotomists collected whole blood, serum and a nasopharyngeal or oropharyngeal swab from each participant. Prospective study participants could optionally give additional blood draws and questionnaires over a 2-month period. Prospective study blood samples were shipped either frozen or at room temperature before DNA extraction. Here is what the overall study found, with its caveats: The quantity of clinical and demographic metadata differed by source and by participant and was supplied without curation.

V loses 4 bases, J loses 4 bases, and the germline ends lie 16 bases apart. Reading the germline V gene gives CDR1 LGHNA and CDR2 YNFKEQ. The CDR3 contains 15 residues, cysteine and phenylalanine counted. Just CDR3 DNA is preserved here, 45 bases in frame from base 1. The immunoSEQ Assay, a bias-controlled multiplex PCR, was used to amplify TCRbeta CDR3 regions from genomic DNA. Processing in the source paper ran as follows. The number of nucleated cells in each sample was estimated from the amplification of reference gene primers within the assay. To quantify the absolute abundance of each unique TCRbeta CDR3 rearrangement, sequence reads were collapsed and filtered. For each sample, productive Simpson clonality was calculated as the square root of Simpson's diversity index over productive rearrangements. TCRdb limited this immuneACCESS table to in-frame rearrangements with V and J called. A share of clones is missing; checked studies link under half to unresolved V genes, and the rest is unexplained. V and J calls and clone size are given by that table; D and trimming were obtained from the DNA. The sample table contains a few hundred thousand clones; only one count was recorded for roughly 87% of them. The biggest ten clones account for 2.5% to 3% of the sample.

This clone was counted between two and nine times. The antigen it binds to is not known. No base quality information exists; no much larger clone differs at one position. The sequencing sample was made of PBMCs or T cells enriched from blood (not recorded which). The receptor's source is a woman aged 30 to 39 who had recovered from COVID-19. The rearrangement joined TRBV4-2 to TRBJ2-5, with TRBD2 as a weak D call on 7 bases. The nucleotide sequence is given as TGTGCCAGCAGCCCTAAGGGGGGGAATAGAGAGACCCAGTACTTC. This gives the protein CASSPKGGNRETQYF.